Each of the 26 T cell receptor beta chains below was sequenced from the same sample in a study of T cells expressing NK-cell markers. TCRdb reprocessed the 5' RACE reads and reports one entry per CDR3 protein, with no DNA. The record lists 500,000 to 600,000 distinct CDR3 sequences, of which the ten most abundant hold around 4%. Sequences were obtained from blood T cells: a sorted CD56 or NKG2C T cell subset, CD4+ or CD8+ T cells, or bulk PBMC T cells (not recorded which). These receptor sequences come from a man younger than 35 in good health.

The chain links TRBV15 to TRBJ2-2. Germline-derived CDR1 and CDR2 are LNHNV and YYDKDF (reference sequence). The CDR3 is 16 amino acids. The CDR3 loop is CATSPRGAGETGELFF.

V and J are TRBV20-1 and TRBJ2-1; as DNA is missing, the TRBD2 call by TCRdb cannot be tested. CDR3 length: 11 amino acids. In germline, CDR1 is DFQATT, CDR2 SNEGSKA (reference sequence). CDR3 protein: CSVPSGNEQFF.

V usage is TRBV6-2 or TRBV6-3 and J usage is TRBJ2-1; the TCRdb call, TRBD1, lacks DNA for checking. The CDR3 has 15 amino acids. Germline CDR1 is MNHEY and CDR2 is SVGEGT. CDR3 protein: CASRPGRRGWDEQFF.

This chain's CDR3 is CASSPSLGGAGLDTQYF. The chain carries TRBV12-3 or TRBV12-4 and TRBJ2-3; the TCRdb call, TRBD1, lacks DNA for checking. The CDR3 runs 17 residues.

The V and J genes are TRBV10-3 and TRBJ2-3; TCRdb proposes TRBD1, but this gene call is untestable without DNA. The CDR3 contains 15 residues. Germline CDR1 reads ENHRY; CDR2 reads SYGVKD. CDR3 loop: CAISGPGQNTDTQYF.

The chain employs TRBV29-1 and TRBJ2-1; the TCRdb call, TRBD1, lacks DNA for checking. The CDR3 spans 16 residues. The germline V gene has CDR1 SQVTM and CDR2 ANQGSEA. CDR3 loop: CSVEFAPPGSYNEQFF.

This chain links TRBV29-1 with TRBJ1-1; TCRdb's D call of TRBD1 is untestable without DNA. CDR1 and CDR2 from the germline V gene are SQVTM and ANQGSEA. The CDR3 extends over 16 amino acids. The CDR3 is CSVVDPPRPLDTEAFF. The variable domain in full, completed from reference TRBV29-1 and TRBJ1-1, reads SAVISQKPSRDICQRGTSLTIQCQVDSQVTMMFWYRQQPGQSLTLIATANQGSEATYESGFVIDKFPISRPNLTFSTLTVSNMSPEDSSIYLCSVVDPPRPLDTEAFFGQGTRLTVV.

The chain employs TRBV24-1 and TRBJ2-1; the D call from TCRdb, TRBD2, cannot be confirmed without DNA. This CDR3 region has 20 residues. The germline V gene has CDR1 KGHDR and CDR2 SFDVKD. CDR3 sequence reads: CATSDPLGSSGRAPHNEQFF.

This sequence joins TRBV2 and TRBJ2-1; absent DNA, TCRdb's TRBD2 call cannot be checked. CDR1 and CDR2 from the germline V gene are SNHLY and FYNNEI. The CDR3 totals 16 residues. This CDR3 is CASSGTSGSSYNEQFF.

This chain uses TRBV15 with TRBJ2-5; TCRdb indicates TRBD2, and absent DNA this call remains unverified. Germline V gene data show CDR1 as LNHNV and CDR2 as YYDKDF (reference sequence). The CDR3 is 15 amino acids. This CDR3 reads CATSFGDSGMETQYF. Supplemented by reference TRBV15 and TRBJ2-5, the full variable domain reads DAMVIQNPRYQVTQFGKPVTLSCSQTLNHNVMYWYQQKSSQAPKLLFHYYDKDFNNEADTPDNFQSRRPNTSFCFLDIRSPGLGDTAMYLCATSFGDSGMETQYFGPGTRLLVL.

The V call is TRBV10-3, the J call TRBJ2-1; with no DNA, the TCRdb D assignment of TRBD1 cannot be verified. This CDR3 region has 16 residues. The V gene's germline CDR1 is ENHRY and CDR2 SYGVKD. CDR3 protein: CAISESAQGTYNEQFF.

V usage is TRBV28 and J usage is TRBJ2-3; as DNA is missing, the TRBD2 call by TCRdb cannot be tested. Looked up from germline, CDR1 is MDHEN and CDR2 is SYDVKM. The CDR3 length is 17 residues. CDR3 region: CASSLKSAGVYTDTQYF.

The V gene is TRBV11-2, the J gene TRBJ1-2; the D gene TCRdb calls, TRBD1, cannot be checked with no DNA. The CDR3 extends over 15 amino acids. CDR1 SGHAT and CDR2 FQNNGV come from the germline V gene. This CDR3 is CASSSRDSLDYGYTF.

The chain has TRBV6-5 and TRBJ2-7. This CDR3 region has 13 residues. CDR1 MNHEY and CDR2 SVGAGI come from the germline V gene. The CDR3 loop is CASSFQDGYEQYF.

This chain joins TRBV12-3 or TRBV12-4 and TRBJ2-3; TCRdb names TRBD1, which stays unverified in the absence of DNA. The CDR3 has 16 residues. This chain's CDR3 is CASSLARGGGTDTQYF.

The chain joins TRBV29-1 to TRBJ2-7; TCRdb's D call, TRBD1, is unchecked because there is no DNA. This CDR3 is 13 amino acids long. Germline lookup yields CDR1 SQVTM and CDR2 ANQGSEA. The CDR3 sequence is CSVDVQGEDEQYF.

The chain carries TRBV27 and TRBJ2-1; there is no DNA to check the TCRdb D call of TRBD1. The CDR3 consists of 15 residues. Looked up from germline, CDR1 is MNHEY and CDR2 is SMNVEV (reference sequence). The CDR3 spells CASSLSSPPYNEQFF.

The chain recombines TRBV5-1 with TRBJ1-1. The CDR3 has 14 amino acids. Looked up from germline, CDR1 is SGHRS and CDR2 is YFSETQ. The CDR3: CASSTTSANTEAFF.

This chain joins TRBV7-8 and TRBJ1-5; TCRdb designates TRBD1, a call that cannot be tested without DNA. The CDR3 runs to 17 residues. Germline V gives CDR1 SGHVS, CDR2 FQNEAQ. The chain's CDR3 is CASSRWGRASSNQPQHF.

The genes are TRBV20-1 and TRBJ2-3; with no DNA, the TCRdb D assignment of TRBD2 cannot be verified. This CDR3 comprises 18 residues. Germline V gene sequence: CDR1 DFQATT, CDR2 SNEGSKA (reference sequence). CDR3 sequence reads: CSADSPGLAGAYTDTQYF.

The CDR3 region is CASSLTAADTQYF. The chain combines TRBV11-2 with TRBJ2-3. Germline V gene lookup returns CDR1 SGHAT and CDR2 FQNNGV. This CDR3 is built from 13 residues.

The CDR3 loop is CASSHRTSGRPQETQYF. The chain recombines TRBV13 with TRBJ2-5; no DNA is available, so the TRBD2 call from TCRdb remains unchecked. Germline CDR1 and CDR2: PRHDT and FYEKMQ (reference sequence). This CDR3 contains 17 residues.

The chain joins TRBV25-1 to TRBJ2-1; TCRdb's assignment of TRBD1 cannot be checked, as there is no DNA. The CDR3 loop spans 12 amino acids. In germline, CDR1 is MGHDK, CDR2 SYGVNS. Here the CDR3 reads CASTQGRNEQFF.

The chain links TRBV24-1 to TRBJ2-1; the D call of TRBD1 rests on TCRdb alone, since no DNA is present to check it. The CDR3 sequence is 16 residues long. CDR1 and CDR2 (germline): KGHDR, SFDVKD. CDR3 in amino acids: CATSDSDRGLGNEQFF.

The rearrangement uses TRBV12-3 or TRBV12-4 and TRBJ2-7. The CDR3 runs to 15 residues. This CDR3 is CASSLDTGVPYEQYF.

CDR3 sequence reads: CSALTKENYGYTF. The genes are TRBV20-1 and TRBJ1-2. Germline V gene lookup returns CDR1 DFQATT and CDR2 SNEGSKA (reference sequence). This CDR3 comprises 13 residues.